The rows below give T cell receptor beta chains drawn from one sample of a study of naive and memory T cell subsets. TCRdb reprocessed the UMI-ligation and nested PCR reads via MiXCR and lists one record per CDR3 protein. The repertoire includes about 150,000 distinct CDR3 sequences, 22% of them detected once, and around 0.11% sits in the top ten. Sequencing was performed on naive CD4+ T cells from blood. The source is a human donor in good health. Each CDR3 is given with its conserved first and last residue. Each record gives: D gene, clone size, V gene, J gene, CDR3 protein, CDR3 DNA. D genes are given only for firm matches. Clone size is stated in some rows and not others, as once, few, many or a class when expanded.

D: TRBD2
size: .
V: TRBV7-9
J: TRBJ2-1
CDR3: CASSLGAVVAGGGEQFF
DNA: TGTGCCAGCAGCTTAGGGGCAGTGGTAGCGGGAGGCGGTGAGCAGTTCTTC

D: .
size: few
V: TRBV7-2
J: TRBJ2-5
CDR3: CASSLVGQIRETQYF
DNA: TGTGCCAGCAGCTTAGTCGGGCAGATAAGGGAGACCCAGTACTTC

D: .
size: many
V: TRBV12-3/TRBV12-4
J: TRBJ2-7
CDR3: CASSLPPNYEQYF
DNA: TGTGCCAGCAGTTTACCTCCGAACTACGAGCAGTACTTC

D: .
size: .
V: TRBV19
J: TRBJ2-5
CDR3: CASSIDPRGYQETQYF
DNA: TGTGCCAGTAGTATAGATCCTAGGGGATACCAAGAGACCCAGTACTTC

D: TRBD1
size: few
V: TRBV7-8
J: TRBJ2-7
CDR3: CASSFWPGTGTPYEQYF
DNA: TGTGCCAGCAGCTTTTGGCCGGGGACAGGGACCCCCTACGAGCAGTACTTC

D: .
size: .
V: TRBV7-9
J: TRBJ2-4
CDR3: CASSLTRGAAIQYF
DNA: TGTGCCAGCAGCTTGACTAGGGGCGCAGCCATTCAGTACTTC

D: .
size: .
V: TRBV20-1
J: TRBJ1-5
CDR3: CSASQGRRSNQPQHF
DNA: TGCAGTGCTAGTCAGGGCCGAAGGAGCAATCAGCCCCAGCATTTT

D: TRBD1
size: few
V: TRBV5-1
J: TRBJ1-1
CDR3: CASSLTGEFTEAFF
DNA: TGCGCCAGCAGCCTGACAGGGGAGTTCACTGAAGCTTTCTTT

D: .
size: .
V: TRBV20-1
J: TRBJ1-2
CDR3: CSARRPYGYTF
DNA: TGCAGTGCTAGAAGACCATATGGCTACACCTTC

D: .
size: .
V: TRBV6-5
J: TRBJ1-5
CDR3: CASSYSGTSNQPQHF
DNA: TGTGCCAGCAGTTACTCCGGGACCAGCAATCAGCCCCAGCATTTT

D: TRBD1
size: few
V: TRBV28
J: TRBJ2-7
CDR3: CASTPSLGQGTYEQYF
DNA: TGTGCCAGCACCCCCAGCTTGGGACAGGGGACCTACGAGCAGTACTTC

D: .
size: few
V: TRBV28
J: TRBJ2-5
CDR3: CASSSATETQYF
DNA: TGTGCCAGCAGCTCAGCAACGGAGACCCAGTACTTC

D: .
size: few
V: TRBV6-5
J: TRBJ2-2
CDR3: CATGGGRSTGELFF
DNA: TGTGCCACCGGTGGAGGACGATCCACCGGGGAGCTGTTTTTT

D: .
size: .
V: TRBV29-1
J: TRBJ2-7
CDR3: CSVGMYGRNYEQYF
DNA: TGCAGCGTTGGAATGTACGGCCGTAACTACGAGCAGTACTTC

D: .
size: few
V: TRBV20-1
J: TRBJ2-7
CDR3: CSARDPFTYEQYF
DNA: TGCAGTGCTAGAGATCCGTTCACCTACGAGCAGTACTTC

D: TRBD1
size: few
V: TRBV6-1
J: TRBJ2-7
CDR3: CASRTGQGRYEQYF
DNA: TGTGCCAGCAGGACCGGACAGGGCCGCTACGAGCAGTACTTC

D: .
size: .
V: TRBV27
J: TRBJ2-7
CDR3: CASSLKQGPYEQYF
DNA: TGTGCCAGCAGTTTAAAACAGGGACCCTACGAGCAGTACTTC

D: TRBD1
size: .
V: TRBV5-1
J: TRBJ1-2
CDR3: CASSREGASGYTF
DNA: TGCGCCAGCAGCAGGGAGGGGGCTTCTGGCTACACCTTC

D: TRBD2
size: few
V: TRBV6-2/TRBV6-3
J: TRBJ2-7
CDR3: CASSYRIRAGVNYEQYF
DNA: TGTGCCAGCAGTTACAGGATCCGAGCGGGAGTTAACTACGAGCAGTACTTC

D: TRBD2
size: .
V: TRBV27
J: TRBJ2-2
CDR3: CASSFPPGLAGGRTGELFF
DNA: TGTGCCAGCAGCTTTCCACCGGGACTAGCGGGAGGGAGAACCGGGGAGCTGTTTTTT

D: TRBD2
size: few
V: TRBV20-1
J: TRBJ2-3
CDR3: CSARVTSGPDTQYF
DNA: TGCAGTGCTAGAGTAACTAGCGGACCAGATACGCAGTATTTT

D: .
size: .
V: TRBV19
J: TRBJ1-2
CDR3: CASSVPGANYGYTF
DNA: TGTGCCAGTAGTGTCCCCGGGGCCAACTATGGCTACACCTTC

D: .
size: many
V: TRBV29-1
J: TRBJ2-1
CDR3: CSAPTWDEQFF
DNA: TGCAGCGCCCCGACGTGGGATGAGCAGTTCTTC

D: TRBD2
size: .
V: TRBV12-3/TRBV12-4
J: TRBJ2-3
CDR3: CASSPGGAGVRDTQYF
DNA: TGTGCCAGCAGTCCCGGTGGGGCGGGAGTAAGAGATACGCAGTATTTT

D: TRBD1
size: few
V: TRBV6-6
J: TRBJ2-7
CDR3: CASSYRDREIYEQYF
DNA: TGTGCCAGCAGTTACCGGGACAGGGAAATCTACGAGCAGTACTTC

D: TRBD1
size: .
V: TRBV5-1
J: TRBJ2-5
CDR3: CASTDRARSETQYF
DNA: TGCGCCAGCACTGACAGGGCTAGGTCGGAGACCCAGTACTTC

D: .
size: .
V: TRBV7-6
J: TRBJ2-5
CDR3: CASSLNTGGETQYF
DNA: TGTGCCAGCAGCTTAAACACAGGAGGCGAGACCCAGTACTTC

D: .
size: .
V: TRBV29-1
J: TRBJ1-1
CDR3: CSATRTAMNTEAFF
DNA: TGCAGCGCCACTAGGACAGCGATGAACACTGAAGCTTTCTTT

D: .
size: few
V: TRBV6-5
J: TRBJ1-5
CDR3: CASSPDNTGQPQHF
DNA: TGTGCCAGCAGCCCCGACAACACGGGGCAGCCCCAGCATTTT

D: .
size: many
V: TRBV7-2
J: TRBJ2-7
CDR3: CASSRTLIPEQYF
DNA: TGTGCCAGCAGCAGGACCCTTATCCCCGAGCAGTACTTC

D: .
size: few
V: TRBV10-3
J: TRBJ2-3
CDR3: CAISGQSTDTQYF
DNA: TGTGCCATCAGCGGACAGAGCACAGATACGCAGTATTTT

D: .
size: .
V: TRBV19
J: TRBJ2-7
CDR3: CASSMEVTSSYEQYF
DNA: TGTGCCAGTAGTATGGAGGTCACAAGCTCCTACGAGCAGTACTTC

D: TRBD1
size: few
V: TRBV5-5
J: TRBJ1-2
CDR3: CASSLAGQGATIYGYTF
DNA: TGTGCCAGCAGCTTGGCGGGGCAGGGGGCTACGATATATGGCTACACCTTC

D: .
size: few
V: TRBV7-2
J: TRBJ2-6
CDR3: CASSLHAGSPGANVLTF
DNA: TGTGCCAGCAGCTTACATGCAGGATCCCCTGGGGCCAACGTCCTGACTTTC

D: TRBD2
size: few
V: TRBV27
J: TRBJ2-7
CDR3: CASSKVAGGPEQYF
DNA: TGTGCCAGCAGTAAGGTAGCGGGAGGTCCCGAGCAGTACTTC

D: .
size: few
V: TRBV6-2/TRBV6-3
J: TRBJ2-1
CDR3: CASSTGTYGNEQFF
DNA: TGTGCCAGCAGCACCGGGACGTACGGCAATGAGCAGTTCTTC

D: TRBD1
size: few
V: TRBV5-1
J: TRBJ1-1
CDR3: CASSFNPGQLNTEAFF
DNA: TGCGCCAGCAGCTTTAACCCGGGACAGCTGAACACTGAAGCTTTCTTT

D: .
size: .
V: TRBV20-1
J: TRBJ1-3
CDR3: CRKFNTIYF
DNA: TGCAGGAAATTTAACACCATATATTTT

D: .
size: .
V: TRBV20-1
J: TRBJ1-1
CDR3: CSARDQGRGMTEAFF
DNA: TGCAGTGCTAGAGATCAGGGGAGGGGGATGACTGAAGCTTTCTTT

D: TRBD2
size: .
V: TRBV6-1
J: TRBJ2-7
CDR3: CASSPRHEGAAGAIGSSYEQYF
DNA: TGTGCCAGCAGTCCCCGACATGAAGGTGCGGCGGGAGCGATTGGAAGCTCCTACGAGCAGTACTTC

D: TRBD1
size: .
V: TRBV7-2
J: TRBJ2-7
CDR3: CASRQRTVGQGSSYEQYF
DNA: TGTGCCAGCAGACAAAGAACGGTTGGACAGGGGAGCTCCTACGAGCAGTACTTC

D: .
size: many
V: TRBV27
J: TRBJ2-7
CDR3: CASSLSGQRYEQYF
DNA: TGTGCCAGCAGTTTATCAGGGCAGCGTTACGAGCAGTACTTC

D: .
size: few
V: TRBV5-5
J: TRBJ1-6
CDR3: CASSPAGQAINSPLHF
DNA: TGTGCCAGCAGCCCTGCCGGGCAGGCAATTAATTCACCCCTCCACTTT

D: .
size: few
V: TRBV9
J: TRBJ2-2
CDR3: CASSWGLAGELFF
DNA: TGTGCCAGCAGCTGGGGGCTCGCCGGGGAGCTGTTTTTT

D: TRBD1
size: many
V: TRBV28
J: TRBJ1-5
CDR3: CASSHGTGYSGNQPQHF
DNA: TGTGCCAGCAGCCATGGGACAGGGTATTCTGGCAATCAGCCCCAGCATTTT

D: .
size: .
V: TRBV7-7
J: TRBJ2-1
CDR3: CASSLAGRDEQFF
DNA: TGTGCTAGCAGCTTAGCAGGCCGGGATGAGCAGTTCTTC

D: .
size: many
V: TRBV11-2
J: TRBJ2-3
CDR3: CASTGRGIPSTDTQYF
DNA: TGTGCCAGCACCGGGCGGGGAATCCCTAGCACAGATACGCAGTATTTT